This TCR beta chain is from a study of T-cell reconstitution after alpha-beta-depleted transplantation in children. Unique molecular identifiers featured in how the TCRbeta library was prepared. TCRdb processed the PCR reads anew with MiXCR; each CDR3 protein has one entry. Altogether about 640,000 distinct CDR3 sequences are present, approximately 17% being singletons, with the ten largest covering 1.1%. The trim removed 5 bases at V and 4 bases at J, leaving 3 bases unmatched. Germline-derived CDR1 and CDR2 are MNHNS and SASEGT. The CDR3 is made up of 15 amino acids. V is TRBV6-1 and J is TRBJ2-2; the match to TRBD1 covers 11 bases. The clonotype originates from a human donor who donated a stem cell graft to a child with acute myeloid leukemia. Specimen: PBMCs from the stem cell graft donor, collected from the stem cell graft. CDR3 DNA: TGTGCCAGCAGTATGGGACAGGGGGGCACCGGGGAGCTGTTTTTT. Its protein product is CASSMGQGGTGELFF.